The 22 T cell receptor beta chains given below trace back to one sample, sequenced in a study of vaccination and CD4 T cells after COVID-19 (dated by TCRdb to between 2022 and 2023). Sample treatment or condition, as interpreted from the label and publication: roughly ten-day PBMC culture with coronavirus spike peptide pools or control peptides (ViraFEST assay). CD4+ T cells from unexposed donors were collected before the COVID-19 pandemic (2011-2018). The method was PCR. The sequencer was an Illumina iSeq 100. DNA from cultured CD4+ T cells was subjected to TCR sequencing with the Oncomine TCR Beta short-read assay at the Johns Hopkins FTIC core. The QIAamp micro DNA kit was used to extract genomic DNA from the cultured CD4+ T cells. TCRdb applied fastp at Q25 and MiXCR to the public reads, then kept only in-frame beta chains. Entries are consolidated by CDR3 protein sequence, retaining the most common genes and DNA. This sample comprises around 9,000 distinct CDR3 sequences, 30% to 35% of them detected only once. The ten largest clones represent about 20% of the sample.

No antigen has been identified for these receptors. Sequencing was performed on CD4+ T cells from blood, cultured in vitro. The receptor source for this set is a human donor in good health.

The sample holds a few counts of this clonotype. The chain uses TRBV19 and TRBJ2-7, with TRBD1 matching 9 bases. CDR1 and CDR2 (germline): LNHDA, SQIVND (reference sequence). The CDR3 totals 15 residues. V trimming: 5 bases; J trimming: 7 bases; junction bases outside the gene matches: 12. The CDR3 protein is CASSPSGQGAREQYF. The CDR3 DNA sequence: TGTGCCAGTAGTCCGTCGGGACAGGGCGCTCGGGAGCAGTACTTC.

This chain connects TRBV7-2 to TRBJ2-7, with D perhaps matching TRBD2 (5 bases). The CDR3 sequence is 15 residues long. Deletions cut 4 bases from V and 5 bases from J, with 18 bases between. Germline assignment: CDR1 SGHTA and CDR2 FQGNSA. CDR3 DNA sequence: TGTGCCAGCAGCTCGGATAACGGCCCCGGGGACGAGCAGTACTTC. This translates into CASSSDNGPGDEQYF.

The CDR3 is CASSPPEGTPQHF. As DNA, the CDR3 is TGTGCCAGCTCACCACCGGAGGGTACGCCCCAGCATTTT. J is TRBJ1-5 and V is TRBV18; D gene ambiguous. Trimming pared 0 bases from V and 9 bases from J, leaving 9 bases between. Germline V gene data show CDR1 as KGHSH and CDR2 as LQKENI. CDR3 size: 13 residues.

In its sample, this clonotype is medium-sized. The V call is TRBV20-1, the J call TRBJ2-5; TRBD2 aligns across 8 bases. The CDR3 totals 16 residues. The ends lost 6 bases at V and 5 bases at J; junction bases unmatched: 17. Germline CDR1 and CDR2: DFQATT and SNEGSKA (reference sequence). CDR3 in amino acids: CSASSSGKGLGETQYF. Here the CDR3 DNA reads TGCAGTGCCTCCAGTAGCGGGAAAGGATTAGGGGAGACCCAGTACTTC.

V and J are TRBV6-1 and TRBJ2-5; D unresolved. The CDR3 has 14 amino acids. The V end lost 6 bases, the J end lost 4 bases, and 15 bases lay between the germline ends. Germline CDR1 MNHNS, CDR2 SASEGT. As DNA, the CDR3 is TGTGCCAGCAGCAATTCGATATTTGGAGAGACCCAGTACTTC. Translation gives CASSNSIFGETQYF.

This clonotype has just a few counts. At one boundary the junction diverges from the germline segment, which might be a read error. The gene calls are TRBV20-1 and TRBJ2-5; the D is unclear. Germline lookup yields CDR1 DFQATT and CDR2 SNEGSKA (reference sequence). CDR3 size: 12 residues. The CDR3 nucleotides read TGCAGTGCTAGATTTACGGTAGAGGCCCAGTACTTC. Encoded protein: CSARFTVEAQYF.

This chain joins TRBV20-1 and TRBJ1-2; a weak D match, TRBD1 (5 bases). Looked up from germline, CDR1 is DFQATT and CDR2 is SNEGSKA (reference sequence). The CDR3 is 13 residues long. V lost 3 bases and J lost 4, with 12 bases in between. CDR3 residues: CSARGGFPYGYTF. CDR3 bases: TGCAGTGCTAGGGGGGGGTTCCCCTATGGCTACACCTTC.

In its sample, this clonotype was seen a few times. The V call is TRBV19, the J call TRBJ1-5; no clear D gene. The CDR3 extends over 15 amino acids. V lost 6 bases and J lost 0, with 12 bases in between. CDR1 and CDR2 from the germline V gene are LNHDA and SQIVND (reference sequence). CDR3 sequence reads: CASSLTRGSNQPQHF. In DNA, the CDR3 is TGTGCCAGTAGCCTTACTCGGGGTAGCAATCAGCCCCAGCATTTT.

This clonotype was found a few times. The chain recombines TRBV27 with TRBJ1-2; weak D call: TRBD1 (6 bases). Germline V lookup: CDR1 MNHEY, CDR2 SMNVEV (reference sequence). V was shortened by 5 bases and J by 2 bases, with 15 bases between the two germline ends. The CDR3 is 15 amino acids. The CDR3 is CASSARGIANYGYTF. CDR3 in DNA: TGTGCCAGCAGTGCCAGGGGAATAGCAAACTATGGCTACACCTTC.

The V gene is TRBV6-4, the J gene TRBJ2-3, with 14 bases that match TRBD2. This CDR3 is 17 amino acids long. With V trimmed by 2 bases and J by 3 bases, 4 bases remained unmatched. Germline assignment: CDR1 MRHNA and CDR2 SNTAGT. The CDR3 reads CASSDGTSGSGTDTQYF. The CDR3 DNA reads TGTGCCAGCAGTGACGGGACTAGCGGGAGTGGAACAGATACGCAGTATTTT.

The gene calls are TRBV6-5 and TRBJ1-5, with D possibly being TRBD1 (5 bases). CDR1 and CDR2 from the germline V gene are MNHEY and SVGAGI. With 0 bases removed from V and 4 bases from J, the gap between germline ends came to 16 bases. The CDR3 contains 17 residues. The CDR3 protein is CASSYSSGGGRNQPQHF. The CDR3 DNA follows: TGTGCCAGCAGTTACTCGTCCGGGGGTGGGAGGAATCAGCCCCAGCATTTT.

This clonotype has only a few counts. The chain employs TRBV27 and TRBJ1-3, with no clear D. Trimming removed 8 bases from V and 5 bases from J, with 16 bases in between. Per the germline V gene, CDR1 is MNHEY and CDR2 is SMNVEV (reference sequence). This CDR3 is built from 14 residues. The chain's CDR3 is CASGISGRRNTIYF. DNA of the CDR3: TGTGCCAGCGGGATCAGTGGAAGGCGAAACACCATATATTTT.

The V and J genes are TRBV30 and TRBJ1-5, with D tentatively TRBD1 (6 bases). The V end was cut by 2 bases, the J end by 3 bases, with 14 bases between. This CDR3 is 15 amino acids long. Germline loops: CDR1 GTSNPN, CDR2 SVGIG (reference sequence). The CDR3 region is CAWSLGGLNNQPQHF. For the CDR3, the DNA is TGTGCCTGGAGTCTAGGGGGTCTTAACAATCAGCCCCAGCATTTT. Variable domain in full (rest from reference TRBV30 and TRBJ1-5): SQTIHQWPATLVQPVGSPLSLECTVEGTSNPNLYWYRQAAGRGLQLLFYSVGIGQISSEVPQNLSASRPQDRQFILSSKKLLLSDSGFYLCAWSLGGLNNQPQHFGDGTRLSIL.

The chain has TRBV28 and TRBJ2-1; 7 positions agree with TRBD2. The CDR3 totals 17 residues. The ends lost 4 bases at V and 0 bases at J; junction bases unmatched: 9. The germline gives CDR1 MDHEN, CDR2 SYDVKM. CDR3 protein: CASSWGGDGRSYNEQFF. Written as DNA, the CDR3 is TGTGCCAGCAGTTGGGGGGGGGACGGCCGCTCCTACAATGAGCAGTTCTTC.

The V call is TRBV28, the J call TRBJ2-1; no definite D call. This CDR3 region has 11 residues. Germline values: CDR1 MDHEN, CDR2 SYDVKM. The V and J ends lost 8 bases and 8 bases respectively, with 10 bases between them. CDR3 in amino acids: CASSERHEQFF. In DNA, the CDR3 is TGTGCCAGCTCTGAGAGGCATGAGCAGTTCTTC.

This rearrangement joins TRBV5-1 to TRBJ1-2; TRBD1 agrees at 9 bases. Germline CDR1 is SGHRS and CDR2 is YFSETQ. The junction had 5 bases not matched to a gene; V was cut back by 4 bases and J by 4 bases. This CDR3 has 14 amino acids. CDR3 region: CASSRDRASYGYTF. DNA for the CDR3: TGCGCCAGCAGCCGGGACAGGGCCTCCTATGGCTACACCTTC. Full variable domain (remainder filled in from reference TRBV5-1 and TRBJ1-2): KAGVTQTPRYLIKTRGQQVTLSCSPISGHRSVSWYQQTPGQGLQFLFEYFSETQRNKGNFPGRFSGRQFSNSRSEMNVSTLELGDSALYLCASSRDRASYGYTFGSGTRLTVV.

Only a few counts were recorded for this clonotype. The chain combines TRBV11-2 with TRBJ2-7; D remains unclear. CDR1 is SGHAT, CDR2 FQNNGV, per germline. Trimming took off 2 bases at V and 6 bases at J, with 14 bases between the two ends. The CDR3 loop spans 14 amino acids. CDR3 sequence (DNA): TGTGCCAGCAGCTTAACACGGTCATCCGGCGAGCAGTACTTC. It encodes CASSLTRSSGEQYF.

Only a few counts were recorded for this clonotype. This chain joins TRBV7-9 and TRBJ2-7, with unresolved D. Germline-derived CDR1 and CDR2 are SEHNR and FQNEAQ (reference sequence). This CDR3 is 14 amino acids long. Between the trimmed V and J ends, which lost 1 base and 2 bases, there was a span of 9 bases. DNA of the CDR3: TGTGCCAGCAGCTTAGGTGCCAGTACCTACGAGCAGTACTTC. It specifies CASSLGASTYEQYF.

CDR3 in amino acids: CAWSPQGSRDTQYF. The CDR3 nucleotides read TGTGCCTGGAGTCCCCAGGGATCCCGGGATACGCAGTATTTT. The genes are TRBV30 and TRBJ2-3; D perhaps matches TRBD1 (5 bases). CDR1 is GTSNPN, CDR2 SVGIG, per germline (reference sequence). With 2 bases removed from V and 6 bases from J, the gap between germline ends came to 15 bases. This CDR3 is built from 14 residues.

The rearrangement uses TRBV2 and TRBJ1-2; the D is unclear. Germline V gene sequence: CDR1 SNHLY, CDR2 FYNNEI. V lost 6 bases to trimming and J lost 8 bases, with 10 bases between them. The CDR3 covers 11 residues. The CDR3 is CASRAPGGYTF. CDR3 bases: TGTGCCAGCAGGGCACCGGGGGGCTACACCTTC.

This chain uses TRBV2 with TRBJ2-7; 7 nucleotides agree with TRBD2. The ends lost 6 bases at V and 6 bases at J; junction bases unmatched: 5. CDR1 is SNHLY and CDR2 is FYNNEI in the germline V gene. The CDR3 sequence is 12 residues long. The CDR3 loop reads CASSITGGEQYF. CDR3 coding DNA: TGTGCCAGCAGCATTACGGGGGGCGAGCAGTACTTC.

This clonotype was seen a few times. The chain has TRBV14 and TRBJ2-7; D is unclear. CDR1 SGHDN and CDR2 FVKESK come from the germline V gene. This CDR3 has 13 residues. V lost 0 bases and J 8 bases, leaving 11 bases between the germline ends. CDR3 nucleotide sequence: TGTGCCAGCAGCCAAGATTCGGTTTACAAGCAGTACTTC. Protein sequence: CASSQDSVYKQYF.